This T cell receptor beta chain was retrieved from a study of radiotherapy plus CTLA-4 blockade in lung cancer. In germline, CDR1 is SGDLS, CDR2 YYNGEE. Trimming cost V 0 bases and J 4 bases; bases outside gene matches: 7. There are 17 residues in the CDR3. Sequencing used immunoSEQ multiplex PCR; TCRdb keeps in-frame clones, though not all of them. The sample consists of approximately 94,000 clones, roughly 80% of them appearing once. The TCR comes from a human donor with non-small cell lung cancer that progressed on radiotherapy plus ipilimumab. Sequencing was performed on peripheral blood, taken from a patient treated with radiotherapy plus ipilimumab. This rearrangement joins TRBV9 to TRBJ2-2, with 9 bases that match TRBD2. The CDR3 reads CASSVAGSGRITGELFF. DNA of the CDR3: TGTGCCAGCAGCGTAGCCGGTAGCGGGAGAATCACCGGGGAGCTGTTTTTT.